Presented here are 24 T cell receptor beta chains from one specimen sequenced in a study of T cells in Graves' hyperthyroidism and ophthalmopathy. RNA transcripts served as the template for amplifying TCR beta CDR3 regions. Primed by the HTBI set, a first-round RT-PCR was run on the TCR CDR3. TCRdb ran MiXCR on the multiplex PCR reads and lists one entry per CDR3 protein. This sample has around 520,000 distinct CDR3 sequences, with about an eighth found just once. Sequences were obtained from blood. The receptor set was obtained from a young woman with Graves' hyperthyroidism.

This clonotype appeared many times. CDR3 bases: TGCAGTGCTAGAGATCCAGGGACAGCCTATAATTCACCCCTCCACTTT. It translates to CSARDPGTAYNSPLHF. The chain employs TRBV20-1 and TRBJ1-6, with TRBD1 matching over 7 bases. Germline V CDR1 and CDR2: DFQATT, SNEGSKA (reference sequence). J gave up 2 bases and V 0 bases, and 4 bases lay outside the gene matches. The CDR3 loop spans 16 amino acids.

The DNA for the CDR3 is TGTGCCAGCAGCGCTCCAGGGGAAGAGTTCTTC. Translation gives CASSAPGEEFF. V usage is TRBV11-2 and J usage is TRBJ2-1; weak D call: TRBD1 (6 bases). The V gene's germline CDR1 is SGHAT and CDR2 FQNNGV. Deletions cut 5 bases from V and 14 bases from J, with 13 bases between. The CDR3 runs 11 residues.

This clonotype was seen a handful of times. CDR3 nucleotides: TGCGCCAGCAGCTTAATAGGTAGTACGGGTCAAAAGCAGTTCTTC. Its translation is CASSLIGSTGQKQFF. The genes are TRBV5-1 and TRBJ2-1; D not resolved. Germline values: CDR1 SGHRS, CDR2 YFSETQ. The germline V and J ends were trimmed by 2 bases and 11 bases, with 20 bases remaining between them. The CDR3 covers 15 residues.

Details on this clonotype: This clone may be a read error of a much larger clone one base away. The chain joins TRBV20-1 to TRBJ2-7; TRBD1 matches at 8 bases. J lost 0 bases, V lost 4 bases, and 2 bases had no gene match. There are 13 residues in the CDR3. Germline V lookup: CDR1 DFQATT, CDR2 SNEGSKA (reference sequence). CDR3 sequence reads: CSAKDRDSYEQYF. CDR3 nucleotide sequence: TGCAGTGCTAAGGACAGGGACTCCTACGAGCAGTACTTC.

V gene TRBV30 combines with J gene TRBJ2-5, with 8 nucleotides matching TRBD2. This CDR3 spans 15 amino acids. CDR1 and CDR2 (germline): GTSNPN, SVGIG (reference sequence). After removal of 0 bases from V and 3 bases from J, the junction contained 6 bases not matched to a gene. The CDR3 sequence: CAWSVKREIKETQYF. The CDR3 DNA follows: TGTGCCTGGAGTGTAAAGCGGGAGATCAAAGAGACCCAGTACTTC.

This clonotype has at least ten counts. The chain is built from TRBV11-3 and TRBJ2-3, with a possible D match to TRBD1 (6 bases). This CDR3 spans 12 amino acids. Germline assignment: CDR1 SGHNT and CDR2 YENEEA. Trimming left V 7 bases short and J 6 bases short, with 11 bases between. The CDR3 reads CASTRGRDTQYF. The DNA for the CDR3 is TGTGCCAGCACCAGGGGCAGGGATACGCAGTATTTT. The entire variable domain, with the rest obtained from reference TRBV11-3 and TRBJ2-3, is as follows: EAGVVQSPRYKIIEKKQPVAFWCNPISGHNTLYWYLQNLGQGPELLIRYENEEAVDDSQLPKDRFSAERLKGVDSTLKIQPAELGDSAVYLCASTRGRDTQYFGPGTRLTVL.

This clonotype has a count of ten or more. The rearrangement links TRBV6-1 to TRBJ2-5, with a weak D call TRBD2 (5 bases). Germline V gene lookup returns CDR1 MNHNS and CDR2 SASEGT. The length of the CDR3 is 13 residues. Trimming stripped 6 bases from V and 1 base from J, with 9 bases between. The chain's CDR3 is CASRELGQETQYF. The CDR3, as DNA: TGTGCCAGCAGGGAACTAGGCCAAGAGACCCAGTACTTC.

This chain joins TRBV12-3 or TRBV12-4 and TRBJ2-1, with a weak D call TRBD2 (5 bases). V was shortened by 8 bases and J by 4 bases, with 12 bases between the two germline ends. This CDR3 is 13 amino acids long. Here the CDR3 DNA reads TGTGCCAGCCGGAGGATGAGATACAATGAGCAGTTCTTC. This codes for CASRRMRYNEQFF.

CDR3 bases: TGTGCCAGCAGCTTCGACCCAGCCACAGATACGCAGTATTTT. Encoded protein: CASSFDPATDTQYF. V gene TRBV5-4 combines with J gene TRBJ2-3; no definite D call. Germline V lookup: CDR1 SGHNT, CDR2 YYREEE (reference sequence). This CDR3 comprises 14 residues. V was cut by 2 bases and J by 2 bases, with 9 bases left in between.

Ten or more counts support this clonotype. V is TRBV6-6 and J is TRBJ1-1; no clear D. Between the trimmed V and J ends, which lost 2 bases and 1 base, there was a span of 23 bases. Germline values: CDR1 MNHNY, CDR2 SVGAGI (reference sequence). The CDR3 spans 19 residues. CDR3 nucleotide sequence: TGTGCCAGCAGTTACCTCCCCCCCACTATTCAGGCGGCGAACACTGAAGCTTTCTTT. It translates to CASSYLPPTIQAANTEAFF.

This clonotype was seen repeatedly, ten times or more. CDR3 coding DNA: TGTGCCAGCAGCAAATTTCGGGCTAGCGGGGGCACCGGGGAGCTGTTTTTT. Amino acids: CASSKFRASGGTGELFF. V gene TRBV6-2 or TRBV6-3 combines with J gene TRBJ2-2; 10 bases align to TRBD2. Germline loops: CDR1 MNHEY, CDR2 SVGEGT. J gave up 4 bases and V 6 bases, and 11 bases lay outside the gene matches. CDR3 length: 17 residues.

This clonotype has at least ten counts. The rearrangement joins TRBV14 to TRBJ2-2; D possibly corresponds to TRBD2 (6 bases). V lost 4 bases to trimming and J lost 1 base, with 10 bases between them. This CDR3 has 15 residues. Germline V CDR1 and CDR2: SGHDN, FVKESK. The CDR3 DNA is TGTGCCAGCAGCCGGGGTAGCGGGAACACCGGGGAGCTGTTTTTT. Amino acids: CASSRGSGNTGELFF.

The chain links TRBV3-1 to TRBJ1-5; 7 bases line up with TRBD1. CDR1 is LGHDT, CDR2 YNNKEL, per germline (reference sequence). V shed 4 bases, J shed 4 bases, and the junction held 7 bases outside the gene matches. The CDR3 covers 15 residues. CDR3 coding DNA: TGTGCCAGCAGCCCTGAGACAGGGCTTAATCAGCCCCAGCATTTT. Translated, it gives CASSPETGLNQPQHF.

This clonotype was seen many times. This sequence joins TRBV24-1 and TRBJ2-5; TRBD1 aligns across 9 bases. The CDR3 contains 15 residues. Germline trimming cut 4 bases from V and 5 bases from J; bases unmatched to any gene: 7. CDR1 and CDR2 (germline): KGHDR, SFDVKD. The CDR3 DNA is TGTGCCACCAGTGAGTTAACAGGGGGCTGGGAGACCCAGTACTTC. It encodes CATSELTGGWETQYF.

This clonotype was observed at least ten times. The CDR3 is CAITQDMALLLSGYTF. DNA for the CDR3: TGTGCCATCACCCAGGACATGGCCCTCCTCCTTTCTGGCTACACCTTC. This chain joins TRBV10-3 and TRBJ1-2; tentative D call: TRBD1 (5 bases). V lost 7 bases and J lost 7, with 25 bases in between. CDR3 length equals 16 residues. CDR1 is ENHRY, CDR2 SYGVKD, per germline.

Ten or more counts support this clonotype. This rearrangement joins TRBV27 to TRBJ1-4, with D perhaps matching TRBD1 (6 bases). V was shortened by 6 bases and J by 5 bases, with 16 bases between the two germline ends. The length of the CDR3 is 15 residues. CDR1 MNHEY and CDR2 SMNVEV come from the germline V gene (reference sequence). This chain's CDR3 is CASRTARGGNEKLFF. The CDR3 DNA reads as TGTGCCAGCAGGACGGCGAGGGGGGGGAATGAAAAACTGTTTTTT.

In its sample, this clonotype was seen many times. This chain uses TRBV6-1 with TRBJ1-1; D not resolved. Germline V CDR1 and CDR2: MNHNS, SASEGT. V lost 5 bases and J 4 bases, leaving 20 bases between the germline ends. The CDR3 has 16 residues. The DNA of the CDR3 is TGTGCCAGCAGTACCCAGGACCGGGCGGGTGGCACTGAAGCTTTCTTT. Its protein is CASSTQDRAGGTEAFF.

This clonotype has more than one count but fewer than ten. The chain recombines TRBV20-1 with TRBJ2-5; weak D call: TRBD1 (7 bases). Trimming removed 5 bases from V and 3 bases from J, with 10 bases in between. Germline assignment: CDR1 DFQATT and CDR2 SNEGSKA (reference sequence). The CDR3 runs to 12 residues. The CDR3: CSAGGTEETQYF. CDR3 coding DNA: TGCAGTGCTGGCGGGACAGAAGAGACCCAGTACTTC.

This chain uses TRBV10-2 with TRBJ1-6, with D possibly TRBD1 on 5 matching bases. Trimming took off 0 bases at V and 9 bases at J, with 15 bases between the two ends. CDR3 length: 16 amino acids. Germline values: CDR1 WSHSY, CDR2 SAAADI. The CDR3 spells CASSESIHSGSSPLHF. Written as DNA, the CDR3 is TGCGCCAGCAGTGAGTCGATCCATTCAGGGAGTTCACCCCTCCACTTT.

This clonotype was seen more than once but under ten times. The chain carries TRBV10-3 and TRBJ2-6; D may be TRBD2 (5 bases). This CDR3 contains 15 residues. Germline CDR1 ENHRY, CDR2 SYGVKD. V lost 6 bases and J lost 4, with 13 bases in between. The CDR3: CAIREEVSGANVLTF. CDR3 nucleotides: TGTGCCATCAGGGAGGAGGTGAGCGGGGCCAACGTCCTGACTTTC.

The table lists this clonotype with many counts. The V call is TRBV3-1, the J call TRBJ2-7; D possibly corresponds to TRBD2 (7 bases). Germline V gene data show CDR1 as LGHDT and CDR2 as YNNKEL (reference sequence). The CDR3 has 15 amino acids. V was clipped by 4 bases and J by 6 bases, with 19 bases between them. CDR3 nucleotide sequence: TGTGCCAGCAGCCCTATCGTGGGAGGGGGGGTCGAGCAGTACTTC. This gives the protein CASSPIVGGGVEQYF.

This clonotype was found many times. The rearrangement uses TRBV13 and TRBJ2-2, with 7 bases matching TRBD1. CDR3 length: 15 residues. CDR1 PRHDT and CDR2 FYEKMQ come from the germline V gene (reference sequence). V shed 5 bases, J shed 1 base, and the junction held 4 bases outside the gene matches. The CDR3 loop reads CASSPRGQNTGELFF. For the CDR3, the DNA is TGTGCCAGCAGCCCAAGGGGGCAGAACACCGGGGAGCTGTTTTTT.

There are many counts of this clonotype. The chain couples TRBV5-1 to TRBJ2-3; D is perhaps TRBD2 (6 bases). CDR1 and CDR2 (germline): SGHRS, YFSETQ. The V and J ends lost 4 bases and 3 bases respectively, with 21 bases between them. This CDR3 contains 17 residues. CDR3 nucleotide sequence: TGCGCCAGCAGCCCCGGATCTTCAGGGAGGCGGACAGATACGCAGTATTTT. It yields the protein CASSPGSSGRRTDTQYF.

This clonotype was found many times. This sequence joins TRBV11-2 and TRBJ2-2; no definite D call. V was clipped by 5 bases and J by 6 bases, with 19 bases between them. Germline V gene lookup returns CDR1 SGHAT and CDR2 FQNNGV. The CDR3 has 16 residues. CDR3 in DNA: TGTGCCAGCAGCCCTCGGCTCAGGATAGATGCCGGGGAGCTGTTTTTT. Translating it yields CASSPRLRIDAGELFF. The complete variable domain, with remaining parts taken from reference TRBV11-2 and TRBJ2-2, reads EAGVAQSPRYKIIEKRQSVAFWCNPISGHATLYWYQQILGQGPKLLIQFQNNGVVDDSQLPKDRFSAERLKGVDSTLKIQPAKLEDSAVYLCASSPRLRIDAGELFFGEGSRLTVL.